This is a list of T cell receptor beta chains from one sample in a study of radiotherapy plus CTLA-4 blockade in lung cancer. Method: immunoSEQ multiplex PCR; TCRdb's copy keeps in-frame clones and lacks some. The sample lists 75,000 to 95,000 clones, about two thirds occurring once. The sequenced sample was peripheral blood, obtained from a patient treated with radiotherapy plus ipilimumab. The source is a human donor with non-small cell lung cancer that progressed on radiotherapy plus ipilimumab. CDR3s include the opening cysteine and the closing phenylalanine or tryptophan. D genes are given only for firm matches. Part of the rows lack a size; the others show once, few, many or a class for expanded clones.

V gene	clone size	J gene	D gene	CDR3 protein	CDR3 DNA
TRBV6-5	few	TRBJ2-3	TRBD2	CASVAGGASDTQYF	TGTGCCAGCGTGGCGGGGGGGGCCTCAGATACGCAGTATTTT
TRBV6-5	.	TRBJ1-2	TRBD1	CASSYSMRTGGGYTF	TGTGCCAGCAGTTACTCGATGAGGACAGGGGGCGGCTACACCTTC
TRBV5-4	.	TRBJ2-1	TRBD2	CASSLRTAGGGNEQFF	TGTGCCAGCAGCTTAAGGACCGCGGGGGGGGGAAATGAGCAGTTCTTC
TRBV20-1	few	TRBJ2-7	.	CSARVEYEQYF	TGCAGTGCTAGAGTTGAGTACGAGCAGTACTTC
TRBV9	.	TRBJ2-7	TRBD2	CASVGGGATYYEQYF	TGTGCCAGCGTCGGGGGGGGCGCGACCTACTACGAGCAGTACTTC
TRBV5-4	.	TRBJ2-6	TRBD1	CASSLWTGASGANVLTF	TGTGCCAGCAGCCTCTGGACAGGAGCCTCTGGAGCCAACGTCCTGACTTTC
TRBV7-7	.	TRBJ2-1	.	CASSLEASKGEQFF	TGTGCTAGCAGCTTAGAGGCTAGTAAGGGTGAGCAGTTCTTC
TRBV5-1	.	TRBJ2-3	.	CASSFDPSSTDTQYF	TGCGCCAGCAGCTTTGACCCGTCCTCCACAGATACGCAGTATTTT
TRBV27	.	TRBJ2-7	TRBD2	CASSLGTSSFYEQYF	TGTGCCAGCAGTTTAGGGACTAGCTCTTTCTACGAGCAGTACTTC
TRBV6-1	.	TRBJ1-2	.	CASSQRSVYGYTF	TGTGCCAGCAGCCAAAGGTCAGTCTATGGCTACACCTTC
TRBV7-3	few	TRBJ2-5	.	CASSLMGIQETQYF	TGTGCCAGCAGCTTAATGGGCATCCAAGAGACCCAGTACTTC
TRBV6-1	.	TRBJ2-5	.	CASSEGDSLSETQYF	TGTGCCAGCAGTGAAGGGGATTCTCTAAGTGAGACCCAGTACTTC
TRBV7-6	.	TRBJ2-3	.	CASSPLNADTQYF	TGTGCCAGCAGCCCCCTTAACGCAGATACGCAGTATTTT
TRBV27	.	TRBJ1-1	.	CASSFGRQGNTEAFF	TGTGCCAGCAGTTTCGGGCGGCAGGGGAACACTGAAGCTTTCTTT
TRBV19	.	TRBJ1-5	TRBD1	CASDRESFNQPQHF	TGTGCCAGCGACAGGGAATCATTCAATCAGCCCCAGCATTTT
TRBV11-2	.	TRBJ2-1	TRBD2	CASSSLRGRVYNEQFF	TGTGCCAGCAGCTCCCTTCGCGGGAGGGTATACAATGAGCAGTTCTTC
TRBV4-1	.	TRBJ1-2	.	CASSQDGGGVGGYTF	TGCGCCAGCAGCCAAGATGGCGGGGGCGTGGGGGGCTACACCTTC
TRBV4-1	.	TRBJ2-7	TRBD2	CASSQGGRDEQYF	TGCGCCAGCAGCCAAGGTGGGAGGGACGAGCAGTACTTC
TRBV6-6	.	TRBJ1-4	TRBD1	CASSYRRGQGEKLFF	TGTGCCAGCAGTTATCGCCGGGGACAGGGAGAAAAACTGTTTTTT
TRBV19	.	TRBJ2-1	.	CASSILLADNEQFF	TGTGCCAGTAGTATCCTCCTGGCCGACAATGAGCAGTTCTTC
TRBV7-8	.	TRBJ2-7	.	CASSLIGLQQGGSEQYF	TGTGCCAGCAGCCTTATAGGGCTTCAGCAGGGGGGGAGCGAGCAGTACTTC
TRBV7-7	.	TRBJ2-2	.	CASSPGLGGTGELFF	TGTGCCAGCAGCCCCGGGCTAGGAGGGACCGGGGAGCTGTTTTTT
TRBV7-3	.	TRBJ1-3	.	CASSPGPYAGNTIYF	TGTGCCAGCAGCCCGGGACCGTACGCTGGAAACACCATATATTTT
TRBV5-5	.	TRBJ2-5	.	CASSILQETQYF	TGTGCCAGCAGCATCCTCCAAGAGACCCAGTACTTC
TRBV29-1	.	TRBJ2-7	.	CSVATGTVDGEQYF	TGCAGCGTCGCCACCGGGACGGTGGACGGAGAGCAGTACTTC
TRBV13	.	TRBJ2-7	.	CASSLGVLAYNDYEQYF	TGTGCCAGCAGCTTAGGGGTTCTAGCGTACAATGACTACGAGCAGTACTTC
TRBV7-8	.	TRBJ1-6	.	CASSLQGRSPLHF	TGTGCCAGCAGCTTGCAGGGGCGTTCACCCCTCCACTTT
TRBV5-1	.	TRBJ1-4	.	CASSLDVNNEKLFF	TGCGCCAGCAGCTTGGACGTAAACAATGAAAAACTGTTTTTT
TRBV30	.	TRBJ2-7	TRBD1	CAWSVLRQGVAQYF	TGTGCCTGGAGTGTACTTAGACAGGGTGTCGCGCAGTACTTC
TRBV10-2	.	TRBJ2-7	.	CASTGVTSYEQYF	TGCGCCAGCACGGGGGTTACCTCCTACGAGCAGTACTTC
TRBV11-3	.	TRBJ1-1	TRBD1	CASSGGQGGNTEAFF	TGTGCCAGCAGCGGTGGACAGGGGGGGAACACTGAAGCTTTCTTT
TRBV4-1	.	TRBJ1-1	.	CASRQGNTEAFF	TGCGCCAGCAGGCAGGGGAACACTGAAGCTTTCTTT
TRBV5-1	.	TRBJ2-2	.	CASSLVGAVNTGELFF	TGCGCCAGCAGCTTGGTAGGGGCGGTTAACACCGGGGAGCTGTTTTTT
TRBV30	.	TRBJ1-1	.	CACGRGSYTEAFF	TGTGCCTGTGGAAGGGGAAGTTACACTGAAGCTTTCTTT
TRBV6-5	.	TRBJ2-6	.	CASTATGANVLTF	TGTGCCAGCACTGCGACGGGGGCCAACGTCCTGACTTTC